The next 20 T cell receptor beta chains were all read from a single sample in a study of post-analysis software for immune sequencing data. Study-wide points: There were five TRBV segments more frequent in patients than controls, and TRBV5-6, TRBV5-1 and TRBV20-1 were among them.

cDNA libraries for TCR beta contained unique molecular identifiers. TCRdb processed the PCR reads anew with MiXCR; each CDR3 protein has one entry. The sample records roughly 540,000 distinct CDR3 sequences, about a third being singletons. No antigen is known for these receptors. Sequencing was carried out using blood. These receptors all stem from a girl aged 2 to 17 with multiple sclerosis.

In DNA form, the CDR3 reads TGTGCCAGCAGCTTAGTTGGCGGGTCCCGGGAGACCCAGTACTTC. As protein: CASSLVGGSRETQYF. The rearrangement joins TRBV7-8 to TRBJ2-7; the D gene is possibly TRBD2 (5 bases). The last part of the DNA fits TRBJ2-5 better; the J call may be wrong. This CDR3 contains 15 residues. The V gene's germline CDR1 is SGHVS and CDR2 FQNEAQ.

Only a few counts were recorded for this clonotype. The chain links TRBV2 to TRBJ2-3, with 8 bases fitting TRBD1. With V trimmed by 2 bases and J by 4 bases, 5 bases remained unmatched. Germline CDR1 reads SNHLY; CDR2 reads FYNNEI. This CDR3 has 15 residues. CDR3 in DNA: TGTGCCAGCAGTGAATCAGGGGGCAAGGCAGATACGCAGTATTTT. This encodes CASSESGGKADTQYF.

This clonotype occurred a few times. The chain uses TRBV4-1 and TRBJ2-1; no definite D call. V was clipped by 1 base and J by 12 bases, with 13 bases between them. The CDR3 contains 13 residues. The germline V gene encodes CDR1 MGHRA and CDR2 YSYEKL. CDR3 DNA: TGCGCCAGCAGCCAAGCTATGGCGGATGTGCAGTTCTTC. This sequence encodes CASSQAMADVQFF.

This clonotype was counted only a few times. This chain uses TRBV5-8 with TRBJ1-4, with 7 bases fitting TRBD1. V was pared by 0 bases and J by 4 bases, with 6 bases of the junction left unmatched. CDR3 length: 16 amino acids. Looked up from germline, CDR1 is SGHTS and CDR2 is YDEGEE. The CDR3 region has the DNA TGTGCCAGCAGCTTGGGTACAGGGGCTTATAATGAAAAACTGTTTTTT. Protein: CASSLGTGAYNEKLFF.

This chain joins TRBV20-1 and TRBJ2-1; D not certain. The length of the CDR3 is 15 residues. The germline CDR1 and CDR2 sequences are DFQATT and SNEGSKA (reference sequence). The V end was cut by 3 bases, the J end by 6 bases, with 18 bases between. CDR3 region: CSARHDTAPGNEQFF. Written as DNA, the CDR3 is TGCAGTGCTAGGCACGACACTGCTCCTGGCAATGAGCAGTTCTTC.

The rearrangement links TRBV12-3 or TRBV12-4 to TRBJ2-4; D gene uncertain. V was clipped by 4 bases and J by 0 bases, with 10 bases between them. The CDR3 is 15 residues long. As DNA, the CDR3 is TGTGCCAGCAGTTCGCCCTGGTTAGCCAAAAACATTCAGTACTTC. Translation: CASSSPWLAKNIQYF.

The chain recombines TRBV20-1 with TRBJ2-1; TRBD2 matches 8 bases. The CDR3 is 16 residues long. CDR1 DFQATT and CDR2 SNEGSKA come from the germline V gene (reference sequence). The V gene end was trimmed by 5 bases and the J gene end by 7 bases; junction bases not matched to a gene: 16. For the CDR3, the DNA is TGCAGTGCTCCTCAAGTCGGGGGGGCTTTTGTAAATGAGCAGTTCTTC. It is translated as CSAPQVGGAFVNEQFF.

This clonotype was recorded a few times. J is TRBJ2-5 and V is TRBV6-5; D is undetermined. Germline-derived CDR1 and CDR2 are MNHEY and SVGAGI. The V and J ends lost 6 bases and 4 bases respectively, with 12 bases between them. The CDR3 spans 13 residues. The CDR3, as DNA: TGTGCCAGCAGAAGGGCTAGTGGAGAGACCCAGTACTTC. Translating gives CASRRASGETQYF.

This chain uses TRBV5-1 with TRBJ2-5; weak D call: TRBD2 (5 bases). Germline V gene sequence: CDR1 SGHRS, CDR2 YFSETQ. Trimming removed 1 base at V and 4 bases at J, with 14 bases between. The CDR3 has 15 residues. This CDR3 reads CASSLTGHEGETQYF. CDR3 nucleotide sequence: TGCGCCAGCAGCTTGACGGGCCATGAGGGAGAGACCCAGTACTTC.

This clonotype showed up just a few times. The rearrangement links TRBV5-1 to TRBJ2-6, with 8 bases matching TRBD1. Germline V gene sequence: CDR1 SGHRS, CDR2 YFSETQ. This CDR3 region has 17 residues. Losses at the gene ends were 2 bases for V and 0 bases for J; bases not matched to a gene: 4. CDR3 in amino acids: CASSLTGGSSGANVLTF. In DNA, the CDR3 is TGCGCCAGCAGCTTAACAGGGGGAAGCTCTGGGGCCAACGTCCTGACTTTC.

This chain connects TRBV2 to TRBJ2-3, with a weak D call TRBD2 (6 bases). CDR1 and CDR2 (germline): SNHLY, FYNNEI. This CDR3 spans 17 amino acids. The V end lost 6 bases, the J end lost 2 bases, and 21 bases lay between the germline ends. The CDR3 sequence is CASSSFDGGISTDTQYF. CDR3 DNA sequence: TGTGCCAGCAGCTCTTTTGATGGGGGGATCTCCACAGATACGCAGTATTTT.

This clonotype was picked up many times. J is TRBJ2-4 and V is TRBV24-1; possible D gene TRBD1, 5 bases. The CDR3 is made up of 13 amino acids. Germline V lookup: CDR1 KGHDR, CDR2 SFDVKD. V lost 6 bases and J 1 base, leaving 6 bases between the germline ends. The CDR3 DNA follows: TGTGCCACCAGTCAGGGTGCCAAAAACATTCAGTACTTC. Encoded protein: CATSQGAKNIQYF.

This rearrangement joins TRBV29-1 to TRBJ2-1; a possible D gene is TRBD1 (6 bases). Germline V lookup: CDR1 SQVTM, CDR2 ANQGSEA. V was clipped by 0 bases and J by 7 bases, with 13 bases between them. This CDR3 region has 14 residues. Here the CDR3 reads CSVEDLQGDNEQFF. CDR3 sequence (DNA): TGCAGCGTTGAAGATTTACAGGGAGATAATGAGCAGTTCTTC.

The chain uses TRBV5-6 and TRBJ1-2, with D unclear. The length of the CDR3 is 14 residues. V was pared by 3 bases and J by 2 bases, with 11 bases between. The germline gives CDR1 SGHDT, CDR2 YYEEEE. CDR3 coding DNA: TGTGCCAGCAGCTGGTCGACGGTAAACTATGGCTACACCTTC. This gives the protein CASSWSTVNYGYTF.

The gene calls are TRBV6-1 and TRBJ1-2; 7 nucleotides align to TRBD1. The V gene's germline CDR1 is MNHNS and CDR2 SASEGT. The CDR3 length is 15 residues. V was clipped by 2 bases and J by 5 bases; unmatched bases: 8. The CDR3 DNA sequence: TGTGCCAGCAGTGAACGACAGGGATTAAAGTATGGCTACACCTTC. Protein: CASSERQGLKYGYTF.

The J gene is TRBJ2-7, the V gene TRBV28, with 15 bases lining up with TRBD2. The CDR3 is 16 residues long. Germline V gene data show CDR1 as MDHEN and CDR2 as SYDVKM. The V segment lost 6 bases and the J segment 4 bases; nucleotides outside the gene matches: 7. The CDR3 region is CASRDPGLAGGYEQYF. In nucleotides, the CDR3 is TGTGCCAGCAGAGATCCGGGACTAGCGGGGGGATACGAGCAGTACTTC.

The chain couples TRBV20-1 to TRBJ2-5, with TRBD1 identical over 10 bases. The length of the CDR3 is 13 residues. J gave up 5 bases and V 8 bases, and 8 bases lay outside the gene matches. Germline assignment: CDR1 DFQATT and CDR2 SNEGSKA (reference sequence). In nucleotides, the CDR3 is TGCAGTTACCCGACAGGGGGCGGTGAGACCCAGTACTTC. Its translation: CSYPTGGGETQYF.

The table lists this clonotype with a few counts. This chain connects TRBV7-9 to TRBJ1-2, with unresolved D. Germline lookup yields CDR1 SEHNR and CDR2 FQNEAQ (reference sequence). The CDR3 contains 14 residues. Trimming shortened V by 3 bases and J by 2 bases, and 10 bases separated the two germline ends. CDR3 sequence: CASSLVGGNYGYTF. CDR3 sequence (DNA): TGTGCCAGCAGCTTGGTAGGCGGGAACTATGGCTACACCTTC.

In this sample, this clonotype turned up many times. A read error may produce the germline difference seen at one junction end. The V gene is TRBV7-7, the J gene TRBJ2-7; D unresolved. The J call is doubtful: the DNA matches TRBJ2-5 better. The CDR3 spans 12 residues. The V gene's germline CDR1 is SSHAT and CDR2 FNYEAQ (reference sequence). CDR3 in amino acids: CASSREMETQYF. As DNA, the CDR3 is TGTGCTAGCAGCCGCGAAATGGAGACCCAGTACTTC.

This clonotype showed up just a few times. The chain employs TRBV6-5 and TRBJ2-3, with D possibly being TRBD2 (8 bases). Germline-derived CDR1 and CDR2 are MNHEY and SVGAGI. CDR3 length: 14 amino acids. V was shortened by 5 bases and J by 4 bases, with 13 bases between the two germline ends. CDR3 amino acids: CASSPGGGPDTQYF. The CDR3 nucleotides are TGTGCCAGCAGTCCGGGAGGGGGCCCAGATACGCAGTATTTT.